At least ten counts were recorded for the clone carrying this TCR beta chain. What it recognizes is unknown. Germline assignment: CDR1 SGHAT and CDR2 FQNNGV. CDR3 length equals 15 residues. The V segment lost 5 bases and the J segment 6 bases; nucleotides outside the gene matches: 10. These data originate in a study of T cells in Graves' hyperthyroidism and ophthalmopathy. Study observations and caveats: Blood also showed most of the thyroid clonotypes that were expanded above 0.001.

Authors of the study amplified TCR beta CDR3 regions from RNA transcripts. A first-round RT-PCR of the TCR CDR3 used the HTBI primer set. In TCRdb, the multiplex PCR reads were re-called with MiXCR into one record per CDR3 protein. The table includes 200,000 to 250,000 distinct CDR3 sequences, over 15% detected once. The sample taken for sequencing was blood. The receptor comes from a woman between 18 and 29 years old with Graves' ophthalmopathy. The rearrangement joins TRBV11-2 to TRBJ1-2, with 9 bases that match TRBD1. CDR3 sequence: CASSTIRTGENGYTF. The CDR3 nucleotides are TGTGCCAGCAGCACTATCCGGACAGGGGAGAATGGCTACACCTTC.